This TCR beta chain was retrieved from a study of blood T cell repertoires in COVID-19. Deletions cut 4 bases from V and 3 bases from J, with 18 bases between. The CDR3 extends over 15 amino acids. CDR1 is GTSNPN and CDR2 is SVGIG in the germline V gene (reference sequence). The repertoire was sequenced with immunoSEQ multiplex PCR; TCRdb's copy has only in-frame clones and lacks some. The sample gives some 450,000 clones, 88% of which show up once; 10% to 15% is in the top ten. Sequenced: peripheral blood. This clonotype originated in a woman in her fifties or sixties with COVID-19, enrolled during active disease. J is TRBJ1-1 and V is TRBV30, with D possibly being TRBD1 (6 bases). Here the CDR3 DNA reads TGTGCCTGGATAGAATGGGGGCGCAGGGACACTGAAGCTTTCTTT. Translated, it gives CAWIEWGRRDTEAFF.